A selection of T cell receptor beta chains follows, all from one sample in a study of T cell clonotyping in hematopoietic cell transplantation. Method: immunoSEQ multiplex PCR; TCRdb's copy keeps in-frame clones and lacks some. Of 11,000 to 15,000 clones detected, about 94% appear once; the ten largest clones hold 4.5%. This sample comprised PBMCs, obtained 30 days after allogeneic stem cell transplant. These receptor sequences come from a male patient between 55 and 70 years old who had an allogeneic stem cell transplant from an unrelated donor, so the T cells may come from the graft donor. Some clones in this sample may be carry-over from other donors' samples. The CDR3 runs from the conserved cysteine through the conserved F or W. D genes are given only for firm matches. Not every row has a clone size; where given, it reads once, few, many or a size class.

TRBD1 TRBJ1-2 TRBV10-3 . CAISESDRAYGYTF TGTGCCATCAGTGAGTCTGACAGGGCTTATGGCTACACCTTC
. TRBJ1-5 TRBV7-2 . CASSLGGRSNQPQHF TGTGCCAGCAGCTTAGGGGGTAGGAGCAATCAGCCCCAGCATTTT
. TRBJ1-1 TRBV6-1 . CASRVTAMNTEAFF TGTGCCAGCAGGGTTACGGCGATGAACACTGAAGCTTTCTTT
TRBD2 TRBJ2-5 TRBV7-9 . CASSFGLAGRETQYF TGTGCCAGCAGCTTCGGACTAGCGGGGCGAGAGACCCAGTACTTC
. TRBJ1-1 TRBV10-2 . CASSGRVNAEAFF TGCGCCAGCAGTGGCAGGGTAAACGCTGAAGCTTTCTTT
TRBD1 TRBJ1-2 TRBV7-6 . CASSYLTGNGYTF TGTGCCAGCAGTTACCTGACAGGGAATGGCTACACCTTC
. TRBJ2-3 TRBV19 . CASSIGRAGQLLTTDTQYF TGTGCCAGTAGTATCGGTCGGGCGGGACAACTTCTTACCACAGATACGCAGTATTTT
. TRBJ1-1 TRBV4-1 . CASSQEWAGTEAFF TGCGCCAGCAGCCAAGAATGGGCAGGAACTGAAGCTTTCTTT
. TRBJ2-5 TRBV9 . CASSPLTSKGETQYF TGTGCCAGCAGCCCCCTGACTAGTAAAGGCGAGACCCAGTACTTC
. TRBJ1-2 TRBV7-2 . CASSSFRGHYGYTF TGTGCCAGCAGCTCCTTCAGAGGACACTATGGCTACACCTTC
TRBD1 TRBJ1-4 TRBV7-9 . CASSLEWDRGQEKLFF TGTGCCAGCAGCTTAGAATGGGACAGGGGGCAAGAAAAACTGTTTTTT
. TRBJ2-5 TRBV5-1 . CASSLGGVSTKTQYF TGCGCCAGCAGCTTGGGTGGGGTTTCCACGAAGACCCAGTACTTC
TRBD2 TRBJ2-5 TRBV9 . CASPRTSGQETQYF TGTGCCAGCCCCCGGACTAGCGGCCAAGAGACCCAGTACTTC
. TRBJ2-3 TRBV6-1 . CASSEEPGPGLSTDTQYF TGTGCCAGCAGTGAGGAGCCAGGGCCCGGACTTAGCACAGATACGCAGTATTTT
. TRBJ2-7 TRBV29-1 . CSVTWNTYEQYF TGCAGCGTTACGTGGAACACCTACGAGCAGTACTTC
. TRBJ2-2 TRBV9 . CASSPQGLYNTGELFF TGTGCCAGCAGCCCACAGGGCCTCTACAACACCGGGGAGCTGTTTTTT
. TRBJ2-7 TRBV14 . CASSLEQGSYEQYF TGTGCCAGCAGCCTAGAGCAGGGATCCTACGAGCAGTACTTC
. TRBJ2-7 TRBV2 once CASSGGGGTFSYEQYF TGTGCCAGCAGTGGGGGTGGGGGTACTTTCTCCTACGAGCAGTACTTC
TRBD1 TRBJ1-4 TRBV14 . CASSQVPRGTANEKLFF TGTGCCAGCAGCCAAGTTCCACGAGGGACAGCTAATGAAAAACTGTTTTTT
TRBD1 TRBJ2-2 TRBV6-4 . CASSPFQGALGELFF TGTGCCAGCAGCCCGTTCCAGGGGGCGTTAGGGGAGCTGTTTTTT
. TRBJ1-3 TRBV5-1 few CASSLEGSGNTIYF TGCGCCAGCAGCTTGGAAGGCTCTGGAAACACCATATATTTT
TRBD1 TRBJ2-2 TRBV7-8 . CASSVDRVPNTGELFF TGTGCCAGCAGCGTAGACAGGGTACCAAACACCGGGGAGCTGTTTTTT
. TRBJ1-4 TRBV4-3 once CASSQDWRRNEKLFF TGCGCCAGCAGCCAAGATTGGCGGAGGAATGAAAAACTGTTTTTT
. TRBJ2-3 TRBV29-1 . CSVEDPTSVDTQYF TGCAGCGTTGAAGACCCCACCTCAGTGGATACGCAGTATTTT
TRBD1 TRBJ2-2 TRBV6-5 once CASSSWTGVTGELFF TGTGCCAGCAGTTCCTGGACAGGGGTAACCGGGGAGCTGTTTTTT
. TRBJ2-5 TRBV5-1 . CASRPILRETQYF TGCGCCAGCAGGCCGATTTTAAGAGAGACCCAGTACTTC
. TRBJ1-5 TRBV30 . CAWSGDSNQPQHF TGTGCCTGGAGCGGGGACAGCAATCAGCCCCAGCATTTT
TRBD2 TRBJ2-1 TRBV4-2 . CASSQASGGNNEQFF TGTGCCAGCAGCCAAGCTAGCGGGGGGAACAATGAGCAGTTCTTC
TRBD1 TRBJ2-2 TRBV6-6 . CATMGQGKTGELFF TGTGCCACCATGGGACAGGGGAAAACCGGGGAGCTGTTTTTT
TRBD1 TRBJ1-6 TRBV7-9 . CASSLGDRGYSPLHF TGTGCCAGCAGCTTAGGGGACAGGGGATATTCACCCCTCCACTTT
. TRBJ1-1 TRBV9 . CASSASGHRNTEAFF TGTGCCAGCAGCGCTTCAGGACACCGGAACACTGAAGCTTTCTTT
. TRBJ1-2 TRBV7-2 . CASSSGDFYYGYTF TGTGCCAGCAGTTCAGGGGATTTTTACTATGGCTACACCTTC
TRBD1 TRBJ1-1 TRBV2 . CASSVQGAGNTEAFF TGTGCCAGCAGTGTTCAGGGGGCCGGGAACACTGAAGCTTTCTTT
. TRBJ2-2 TRBV25-1 few CASIHRVTGELFF TGTGCCAGCATTCACAGGGTCACCGGGGAGCTGTTTTTT
. TRBJ1-5 TRBV18 . CASSGEQPQHF TGTGCCAGCTCAGGGGAGCAGCCCCAGCATTTT
. TRBJ2-5 TRBV5-1 . CASSLGQETQYF TGCGCCAGCAGCTTGGGCCAAGAGACCCAGTACTTC
. TRBJ1-6 TRBV12-5 . CASGSDAEGSPLHF TGTGCTAGTGGTTCCGACGCAGAGGGTTCACCCCTCCACTTT